Listed below are T cell receptor beta chains from one sample, sequenced in a study of T cell responses to AZD1222 COVID-19 vaccine. Produced via immunoSEQ multiplex PCR; TCRdb's table is partial and in-frame only. The table has 100,000 or so clones, 86% seen once. Sequenced material: peripheral blood, taken on day 0 of AZD1222 vaccination. Receptors originate from an adult in good health. Both conserved end residues are part of each CDR3. Fields, in order: J gene, V gene, CDR3 protein.

>TRBJ2-1|TRBV15
CATSRDLVFRGEQFF
>TRBJ1-5|TRBV9
CASSVGGASNQPQHF
>TRBJ2-2|TRBV7-2
CASSLERTGELFF
>TRBJ1-1|TRBV28
CASSSPREAFF
>TRBJ1-5|TRBV18
CASSLNRNRGDQPQHF
>TRBJ2-7|TRBV6-5
CASSSAFGQGREQYF
>TRBJ1-1|TRBV2
CASSVGRGYTEAFF
>TRBJ2-2|TRBV7-9
CASSLAGRGQDGELFF
>TRBJ2-3|TRBV7-2
CASSPGLATDTQYF
>TRBJ1-4|TRBV27
CASSPLTAATNEKLFF
>TRBJ1-1|TRBV3-1/TRBV3-2
CAPAADRGVMNTEAFF
>TRBJ2-5|TRBV25-1
CASSLMVGGVGETQYF
>TRBJ2-1|TRBV7-2
CASSLRAGGQFF
>TRBJ2-7|TRBV28
CASSFSGIGYPEQYF
>TRBJ2-2|TRBV10-3
CAISGTPVPGELFF
>TRBJ2-5|TRBV5-1
CASSLARETQYF
>TRBJ2-7|TRBV2
CASATRYEQYF
>TRBJ2-1|TRBV7-8
CASSPRPSGSNEQFF
>TRBJ1-2|TRBV14
CASSPQGAVGYTF
>TRBJ1-3|TRBV14
CASSAVTGGAGNTIYF
>TRBJ1-2|TRBV6-5
CASRQGQSNYGYTF
>TRBJ2-7|TRBV10-3
CAIRSGESSYEQYF
>TRBJ2-1|TRBV24-1
CATSDPITGNEQFF
>TRBJ1-6|TRBV7-9
CASSPGQNNSPLHF
>TRBJ1-1|TRBV28
CASSSRDTEAFF
>TRBJ1-2|TRBV28
CAVGGFYGYTF
>TRBJ2-7|TRBV7-2
CASSPRSREQYF
>TRBJ2-2|TRBV15
CATSNNGAANTGELFF
>TRBJ1-6|TRBV19
CASSIEGNSPLHF
>TRBJ2-1|TRBV11-2
CASSLHARQDEQFF